The rows below give T cell receptor beta chains drawn from one sample of a study of cytomegalovirus exposure and HLA in healthy donors. Libraries were prepared by immunoSEQ multiplex PCR; TCRdb keeps only in-frame clonotypes and omits some of them. Of approximately 100,000 clones listed, around four fifths are singletons. The sample taken for sequencing was PBMCs. Receptors originate from a man aged 45-65 years in good health and CMV-seronegative. Both conserved end residues are part of each CDR3. Fields, in order: V gene, J gene, D gene, clone size, CDR3 protein, CDR3 DNA. A D gene is named only where the DNA matches it firmly. Only part of the rows carry a size: once, few, many, or a class if the clone is expanded.

>TRBV7-2|TRBJ1-2|-|-
CASSFQGFDGYTF
TGTGCCAGCAGCTTCCAGGGGTTCGATGGCTACACCTTC
>TRBV23-1|TRBJ1-3|-|-
CASRSRESGNTIYF
TGCGCCAGCAGATCGCGGGAGTCTGGAAACACCATATATTTT
>TRBV9|TRBJ1-3|-|-
CASSLLDSSGNTIYF
TGTGCCAGCAGCCTCCTCGACAGTTCTGGAAACACCATATATTTT
>TRBV5-4|TRBJ2-2|-|few
CASSLGLSSGPGELFF
TGTGCCAGCAGCTTGGGCTTGTCGAGTGGGCCCGGGGAGCTGTTTTTT
>TRBV5-6|TRBJ1-1|TRBD1|-
CASSSSGDRGAFF
TGTGCCAGCAGCTCGTCAGGGGACAGGGGAGCTTTCTTT
>TRBV4-1|TRBJ1-6|-|-
CASSLPLDTGYDSPLHF
TGCGCCAGCAGCCTACCCCTTGACACGGGATATGATTCACCCCTCCACTTT
>TRBV6-5|TRBJ2-5|-|-
CASSYGRGETQYF
TGTGCCAGCAGTTACGGTCGGGGGGAGACCCAGTACTTC
>TRBV11-2|TRBJ1-1|-|-
CASSRQDTEAFF
TGTGCCAGCAGCCGTCAGGACACTGAAGCTTTCTTT
>TRBV6-1|TRBJ1-2|TRBD1|-
CASSVRPQGAPGYTF
TGTGCCAGCAGCGTCCGACCACAGGGGGCGCCTGGCTACACCTTC
>TRBV10-3|TRBJ2-7|-|-
CAISGLAHEQYF
TGTGCCATCAGTGGACTGGCGCACGAGCAGTACTTC
>TRBV7-9|TRBJ1-5|TRBD1|-
CASSPGQGGGQPQHF
TGTGCCAGCAGCCCGGGACAGGGGGGTGGTCAGCCCCAGCATTTT
>TRBV29-1|TRBJ1-2|-|-
CSVEENGYTF
TGCAGCGTTGAGGAGAATGGCTACACCTTC
>TRBV5-1|TRBJ2-7|-|-
CASSWETYYEQYF
TGCGCCAGCAGCTGGGAGACGTACTACGAGCAGTACTTC
>TRBV4-2|TRBJ1-6|TRBD1|once
CASSREGQSNSPLHF
TGTGCCAGCAGCCGAGAGGGACAGTCAAATTCACCCCTCCACTTT
>TRBV13|TRBJ2-3|TRBD2|-
CASSEAGTSGYTDTQYF
TGTGCCAGCAGCGAGGCCGGGACTAGCGGGTACACAGATACGCAGTATTTT
>TRBV18|TRBJ1-2|-|-
CASSPNRFDGYTF
TGTGCCAGCTCACCAAACAGGTTTGATGGCTACACCTTC
>TRBV13|TRBJ1-1|TRBD1|-
CASSFGQGNTEAFF
TGTGCCAGCAGCTTCGGACAGGGAAACACTGAAGCTTTCTTT
>TRBV5-4|TRBJ2-2|-|-
CASSFSEKAGELFF
TGTGCCAGCAGCTTTAGCGAGAAGGCCGGGGAGCTGTTTTTT
>TRBV10-3|TRBJ1-1|-|-
CAISEIPQGKGEAFF
TGTGCCATCAGTGAAATCCCACAGGGCAAAGGTGAAGCTTTCTTT
>TRBV27|TRBJ1-2|-|few
CATLGGGRVGYGYTF
TGTGCCACCCTAGGCGGGGGACGGGTAGGATATGGCTACACCTTC
>TRBV4-1|TRBJ2-3|-|-
CASSTRGVGPDTQYF
TGCGCCAGCAGCACTCGCGGGGTGGGGCCAGATACGCAGTATTTT
>TRBV7-8|TRBJ2-5|-|-
CASSLDSWEETQYF
TGTGCCAGCAGCTTAGATTCCTGGGAGGAGACCCAGTACTTC